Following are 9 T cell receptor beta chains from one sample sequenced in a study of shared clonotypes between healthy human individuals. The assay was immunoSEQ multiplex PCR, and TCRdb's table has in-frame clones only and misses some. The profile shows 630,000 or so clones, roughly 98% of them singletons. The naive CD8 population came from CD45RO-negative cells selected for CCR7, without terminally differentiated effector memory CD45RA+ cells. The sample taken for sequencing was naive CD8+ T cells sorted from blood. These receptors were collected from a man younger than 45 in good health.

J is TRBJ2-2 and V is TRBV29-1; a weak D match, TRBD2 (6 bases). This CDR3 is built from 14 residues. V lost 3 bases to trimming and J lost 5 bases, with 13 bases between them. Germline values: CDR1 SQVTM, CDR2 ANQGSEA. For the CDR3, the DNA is TGCAGCGTTGATAGCCGGGCGGGGACCGGGGAGCTGTTTTTT. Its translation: CSVDSRAGTGELFF.

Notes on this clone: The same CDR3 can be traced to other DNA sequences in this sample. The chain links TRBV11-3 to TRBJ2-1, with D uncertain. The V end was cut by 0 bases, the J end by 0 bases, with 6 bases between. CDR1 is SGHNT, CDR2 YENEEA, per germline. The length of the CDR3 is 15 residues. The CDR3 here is CASSLDEGSYNEQFF. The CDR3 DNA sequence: TGTGCCAGCAGCTTAGACGAAGGCTCCTACAATGAGCAGTTCTTC. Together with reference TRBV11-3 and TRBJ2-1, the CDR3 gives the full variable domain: EAGVVQSPRYKIIEKKQPVAFWCNPISGHNTLYWYLQNLGQGPELLIRYENEEAVDDSQLPKDRFSAERLKGVDSTLKIQPAELGDSAVYLCASSLDEGSYNEQFFGPGTRLTVL.

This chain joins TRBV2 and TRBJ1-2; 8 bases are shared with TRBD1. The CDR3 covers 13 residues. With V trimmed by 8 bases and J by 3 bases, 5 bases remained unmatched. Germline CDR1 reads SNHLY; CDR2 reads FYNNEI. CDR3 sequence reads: CASPGDRYYGYTF. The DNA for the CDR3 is TGTGCCAGCCCCGGGGACAGGTACTATGGCTACACCTTC.

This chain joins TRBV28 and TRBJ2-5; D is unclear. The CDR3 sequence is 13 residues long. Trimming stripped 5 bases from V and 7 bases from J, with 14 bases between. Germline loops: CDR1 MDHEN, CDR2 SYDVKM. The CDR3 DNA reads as TGTGCCAGCAGTCCACAGTCCCCGCGGACCCAGTACTTC. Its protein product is CASSPQSPRTQYF.

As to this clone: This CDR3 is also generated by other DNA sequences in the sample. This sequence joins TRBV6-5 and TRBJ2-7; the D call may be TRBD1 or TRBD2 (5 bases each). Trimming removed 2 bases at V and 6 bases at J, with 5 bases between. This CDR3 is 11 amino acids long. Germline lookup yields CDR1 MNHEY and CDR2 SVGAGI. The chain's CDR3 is CASSYGTEQYF. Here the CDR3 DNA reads TGTGCCAGCAGTTACGGGACCGAGCAGTACTTC.

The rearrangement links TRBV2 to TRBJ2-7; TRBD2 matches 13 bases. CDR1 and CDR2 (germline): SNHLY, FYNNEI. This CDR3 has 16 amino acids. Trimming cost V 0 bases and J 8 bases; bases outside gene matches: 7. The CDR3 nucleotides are TGTGCCAGCAGTGAAGCCTGGACTAGCGGGAGTTATAAGCAGTACTTC. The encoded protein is CASSEAWTSGSYKQYF.

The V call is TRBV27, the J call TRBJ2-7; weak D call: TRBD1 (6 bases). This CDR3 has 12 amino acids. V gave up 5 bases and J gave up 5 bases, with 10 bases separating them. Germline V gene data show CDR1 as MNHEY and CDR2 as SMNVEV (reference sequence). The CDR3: CASSRRGDEQYF. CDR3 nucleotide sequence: TGTGCCAGCAGTCGCAGGGGCGACGAGCAGTACTTC.

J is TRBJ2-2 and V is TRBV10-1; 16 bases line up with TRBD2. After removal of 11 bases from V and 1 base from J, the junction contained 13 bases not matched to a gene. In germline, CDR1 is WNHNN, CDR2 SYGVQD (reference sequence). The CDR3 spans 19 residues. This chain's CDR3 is CAPEPGLAGGPRNTGELFF. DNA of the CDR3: TGCGCCCCCGAACCGGGACTAGCGGGAGGGCCAAGGAACACCGGGGAGCTGTTTTTT.

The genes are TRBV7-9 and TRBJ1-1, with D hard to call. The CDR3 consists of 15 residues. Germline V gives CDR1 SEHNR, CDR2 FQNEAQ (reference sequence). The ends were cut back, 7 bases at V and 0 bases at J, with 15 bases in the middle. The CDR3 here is CASILPADLNTEAFF. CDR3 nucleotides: TGTGCCAGCATCCTTCCCGCGGATCTGAACACTGAAGCTTTCTTT.